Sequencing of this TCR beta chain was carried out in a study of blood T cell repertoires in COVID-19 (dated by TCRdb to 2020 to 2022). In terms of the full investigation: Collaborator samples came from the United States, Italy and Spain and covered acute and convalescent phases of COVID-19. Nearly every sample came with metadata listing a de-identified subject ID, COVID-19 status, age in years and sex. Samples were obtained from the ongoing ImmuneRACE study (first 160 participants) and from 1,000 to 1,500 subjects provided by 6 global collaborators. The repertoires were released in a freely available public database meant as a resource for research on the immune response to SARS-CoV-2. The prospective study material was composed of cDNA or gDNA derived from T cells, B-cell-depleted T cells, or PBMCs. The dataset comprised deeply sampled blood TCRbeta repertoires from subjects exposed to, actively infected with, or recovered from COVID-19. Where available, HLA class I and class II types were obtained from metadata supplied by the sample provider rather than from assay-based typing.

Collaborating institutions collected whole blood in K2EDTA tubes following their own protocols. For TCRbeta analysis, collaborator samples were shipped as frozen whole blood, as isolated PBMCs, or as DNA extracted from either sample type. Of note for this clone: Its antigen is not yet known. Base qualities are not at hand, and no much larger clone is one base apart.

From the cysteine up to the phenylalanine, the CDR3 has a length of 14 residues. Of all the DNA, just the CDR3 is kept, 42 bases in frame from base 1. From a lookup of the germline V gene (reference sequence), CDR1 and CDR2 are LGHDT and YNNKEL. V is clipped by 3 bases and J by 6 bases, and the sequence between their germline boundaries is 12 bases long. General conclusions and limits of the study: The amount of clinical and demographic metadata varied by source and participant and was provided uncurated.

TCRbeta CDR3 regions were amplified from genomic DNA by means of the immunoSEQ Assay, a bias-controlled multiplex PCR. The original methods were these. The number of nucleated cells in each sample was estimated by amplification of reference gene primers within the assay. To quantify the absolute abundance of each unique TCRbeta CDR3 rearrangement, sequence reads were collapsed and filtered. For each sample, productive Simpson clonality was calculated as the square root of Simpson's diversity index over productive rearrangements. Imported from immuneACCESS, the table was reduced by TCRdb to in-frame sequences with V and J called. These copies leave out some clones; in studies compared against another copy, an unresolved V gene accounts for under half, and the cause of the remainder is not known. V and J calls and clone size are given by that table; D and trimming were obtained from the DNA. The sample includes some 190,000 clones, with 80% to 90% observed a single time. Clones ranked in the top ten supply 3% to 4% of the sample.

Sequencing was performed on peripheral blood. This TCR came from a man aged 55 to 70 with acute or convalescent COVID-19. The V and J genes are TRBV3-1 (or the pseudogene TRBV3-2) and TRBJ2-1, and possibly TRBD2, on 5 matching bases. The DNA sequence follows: TGTGCCAGCAGCCACCCGGGGAGAGGCAATGAGCAGTTCTTC. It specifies CASSHPGRGNEQFF.